These T cell receptor beta chains were read from a single sample in a study of cytomegalovirus exposure and HLA in healthy donors. Produced via immunoSEQ multiplex PCR; TCRdb's table is partial and in-frame only. The sample has around 130,000 clones, roughly three quarters seen once. Sequenced material: PBMCs. These receptors were collected from a man under 40 in good health and CMV-seronegative. Each CDR3 is given with its conserved first and last residue.

TRBV19 CASSPLGPTDTQYF
TRBV6-6 CASSSAGLTEAFF
TRBV9 CASSLTARLADTQYF
TRBV15 CATSSLIGGNEKLFF
TRBV7-8 CASSPLVASSLAGTQYF
TRBV6-5 CASSYSGTGIQVTQYF
TRBV7-7 CASSDSGTTPHEQYF
TRBV6-6 CASSYGGQGGEKLFF
TRBV7-9 CATSPLGTEIYEQYF
TRBV5-1 CASSPGTGFYMNTEAFF
TRBV5-1 CASSWAAGGVATNEKLFF
TRBV30 CAWSALAGVLADTQYF
TRBV10-2 CASSANGAPSYGAYEQYF
TRBV7-2 CASSLGVGTIKETQYF
TRBV7-8 CASSGEFGGNTEAFF
TRBV9 CASRAPPAGAENEKLFF
TRBV5-5 CASSFLESRYTF
TRBV19 CASSIGQSNYGYTF
TRBV18 CASSPQVPGQGSTDTQYF
TRBV25-1 CATSETGGEKLFF
TRBV6-5 CASSLNRGGNTIYF
TRBV14 CASSQDMGQGINEQFF
TRBV11-2 CASSFRAGEYNEQFF